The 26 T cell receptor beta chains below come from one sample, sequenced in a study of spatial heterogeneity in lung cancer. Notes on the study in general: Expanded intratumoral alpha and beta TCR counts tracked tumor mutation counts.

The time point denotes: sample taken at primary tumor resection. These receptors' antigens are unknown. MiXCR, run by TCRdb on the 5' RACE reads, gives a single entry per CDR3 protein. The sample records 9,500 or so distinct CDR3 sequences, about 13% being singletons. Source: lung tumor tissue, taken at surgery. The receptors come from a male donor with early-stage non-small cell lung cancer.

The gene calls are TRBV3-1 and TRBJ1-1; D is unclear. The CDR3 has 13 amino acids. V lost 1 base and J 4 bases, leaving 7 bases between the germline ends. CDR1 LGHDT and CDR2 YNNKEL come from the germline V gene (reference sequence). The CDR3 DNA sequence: TGTGCCAGCAGCCAAGTATGGACCACTGAAGCTTTCTTT. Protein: CASSQVWTTEAFF.

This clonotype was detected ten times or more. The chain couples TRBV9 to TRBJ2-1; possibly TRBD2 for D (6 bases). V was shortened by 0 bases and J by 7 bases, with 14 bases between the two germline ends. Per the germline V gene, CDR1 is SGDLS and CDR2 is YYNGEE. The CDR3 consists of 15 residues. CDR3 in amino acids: CASSVVGSGENEQFF. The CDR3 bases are TGTGCCAGCAGCGTAGTTGGTAGCGGAGAGAATGAGCAGTTCTTC.

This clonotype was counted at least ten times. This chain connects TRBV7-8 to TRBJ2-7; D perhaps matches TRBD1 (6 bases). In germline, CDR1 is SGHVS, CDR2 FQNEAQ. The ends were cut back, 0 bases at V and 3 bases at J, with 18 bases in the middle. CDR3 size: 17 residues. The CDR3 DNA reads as TGTGCCAGCAGCTTAGCGGGGTGGTCGCAGGGGAACTACGAGCAGTACTTC. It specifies CASSLAGWSQGNYEQYF. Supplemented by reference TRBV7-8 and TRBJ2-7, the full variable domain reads GAGVSQSPRYKVAKRGQDVALRCDPISGHVSLFWYQQALGQGPEFLTYFQNEAQLDKSGLPSDRFFAERPEGSVSTLKIQRTQQEDSAVYLCASSLAGWSQGNYEQYFGPGTRLTVT.

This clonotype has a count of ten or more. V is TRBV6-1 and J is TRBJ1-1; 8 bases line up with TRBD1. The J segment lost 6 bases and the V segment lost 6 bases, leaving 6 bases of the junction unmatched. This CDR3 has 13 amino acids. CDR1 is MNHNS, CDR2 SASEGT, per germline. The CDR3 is CASRTGVSSEAFF. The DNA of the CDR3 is TGTGCCAGCAGGACAGGGGTGAGCTCTGAAGCTTTCTTT.

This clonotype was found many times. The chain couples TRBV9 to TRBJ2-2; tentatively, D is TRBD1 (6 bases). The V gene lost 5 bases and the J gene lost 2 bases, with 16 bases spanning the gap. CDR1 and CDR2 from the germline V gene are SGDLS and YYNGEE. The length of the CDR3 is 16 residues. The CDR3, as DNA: TGTGCCAGCAGTGAGGTCCCGGGACAAAACACCGGGGAGCTGTTTTTT. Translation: CASSEVPGQNTGELFF.

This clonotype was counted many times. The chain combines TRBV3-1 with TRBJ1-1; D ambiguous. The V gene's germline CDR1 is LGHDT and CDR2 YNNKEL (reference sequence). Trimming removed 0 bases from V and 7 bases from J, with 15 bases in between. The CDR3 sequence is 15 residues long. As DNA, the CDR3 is TGTGCCAGCAGCCAAGATATGGGTATAGAGGGTGAAGCTTTCTTT. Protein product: CASSQDMGIEGEAFF.

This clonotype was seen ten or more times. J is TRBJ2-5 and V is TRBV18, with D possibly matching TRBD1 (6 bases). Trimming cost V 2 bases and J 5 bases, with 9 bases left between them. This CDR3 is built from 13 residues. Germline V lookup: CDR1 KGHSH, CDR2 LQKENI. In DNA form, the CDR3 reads TGTGCCAGCTCACCAAAACAGGGTGAGACCCAGTACTTC. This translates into CASSPKQGETQYF.

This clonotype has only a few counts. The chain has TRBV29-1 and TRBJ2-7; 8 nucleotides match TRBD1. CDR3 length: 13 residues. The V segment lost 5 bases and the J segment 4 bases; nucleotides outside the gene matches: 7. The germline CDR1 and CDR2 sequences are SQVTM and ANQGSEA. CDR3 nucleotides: TGCAGCGTTCGGACAGGGTGGGGGTACGAGCAGTACTTC. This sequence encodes CSVRTGWGYEQYF.

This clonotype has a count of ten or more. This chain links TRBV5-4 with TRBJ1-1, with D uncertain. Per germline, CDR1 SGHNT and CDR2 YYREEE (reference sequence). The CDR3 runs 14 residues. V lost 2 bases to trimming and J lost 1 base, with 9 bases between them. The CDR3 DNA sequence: TGTGCCAGCAGCTTATCGTCGGCGAACACTGAAGCTTTCTTT. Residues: CASSLSSANTEAFF.

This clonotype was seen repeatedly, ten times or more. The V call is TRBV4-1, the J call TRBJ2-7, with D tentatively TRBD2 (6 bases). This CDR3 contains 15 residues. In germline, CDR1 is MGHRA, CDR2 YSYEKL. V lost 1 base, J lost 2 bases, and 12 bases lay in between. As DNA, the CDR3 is TGCGCCAGCAGCCAAGTGGGGGGTGGGGCCTACGAGCAGTACTTC. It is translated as CASSQVGGGAYEQYF.

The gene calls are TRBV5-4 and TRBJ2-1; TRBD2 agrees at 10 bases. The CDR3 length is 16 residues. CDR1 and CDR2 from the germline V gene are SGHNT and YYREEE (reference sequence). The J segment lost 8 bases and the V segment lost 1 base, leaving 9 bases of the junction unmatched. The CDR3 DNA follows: TGTGCCAGCAGCTTGCCGGGACTAGCGTTTGGGGATGAGCAGTTCTTC. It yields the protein CASSLPGLAFGDEQFF.

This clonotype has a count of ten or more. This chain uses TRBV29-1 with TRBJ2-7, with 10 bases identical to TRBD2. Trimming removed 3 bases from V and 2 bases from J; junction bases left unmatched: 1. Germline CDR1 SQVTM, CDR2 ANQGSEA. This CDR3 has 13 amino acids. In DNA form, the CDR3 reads TGCAGCGTTGATCTAGCGGGAGCCTACGAGCAGTACTTC. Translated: CSVDLAGAYEQYF.

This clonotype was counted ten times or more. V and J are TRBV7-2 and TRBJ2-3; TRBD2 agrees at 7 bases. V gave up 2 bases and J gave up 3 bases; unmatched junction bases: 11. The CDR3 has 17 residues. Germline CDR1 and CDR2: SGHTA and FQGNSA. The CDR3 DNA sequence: TGTGCCAGCAGCTTATTGGGGTTGCTAGCGGCTACAGATACGCAGTATTTT. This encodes CASSLLGLLAATDTQYF.

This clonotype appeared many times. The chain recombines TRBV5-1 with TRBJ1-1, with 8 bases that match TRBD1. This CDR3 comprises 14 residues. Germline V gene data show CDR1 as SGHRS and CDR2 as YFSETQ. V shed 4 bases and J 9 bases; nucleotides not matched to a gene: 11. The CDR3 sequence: CASSTGQGDMKAFF. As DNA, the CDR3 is TGCGCCAGCAGCACCGGACAGGGAGATATGAAAGCTTTCTTT. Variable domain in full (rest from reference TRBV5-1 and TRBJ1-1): KAGVTQTPRYLIKTRGQQVTLSCSPISGHRSVSWYQQTPGQGLQFLFEYFSETQRNKGNFPGRFSGRQFSNSRSEMNVSTLELGDSALYLCASSTGQGDMKAFFGQGTRLTVV.

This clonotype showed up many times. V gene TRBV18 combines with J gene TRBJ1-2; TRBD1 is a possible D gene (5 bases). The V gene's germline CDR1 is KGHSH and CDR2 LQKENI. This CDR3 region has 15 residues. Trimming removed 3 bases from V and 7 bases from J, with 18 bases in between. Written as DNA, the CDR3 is TGTGCCAGCTCACCGAACGAGGAAGGGGACGGTGGCTACACCTTC. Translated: CASSPNEEGDGGYTF.

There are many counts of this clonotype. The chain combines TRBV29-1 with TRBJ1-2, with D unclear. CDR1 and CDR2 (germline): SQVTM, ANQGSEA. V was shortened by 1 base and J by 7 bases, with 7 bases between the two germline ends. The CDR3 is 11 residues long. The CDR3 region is CSVEGVSGYTF. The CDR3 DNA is TGCAGCGTTGAAGGGGTCTCTGGCTACACCTTC.

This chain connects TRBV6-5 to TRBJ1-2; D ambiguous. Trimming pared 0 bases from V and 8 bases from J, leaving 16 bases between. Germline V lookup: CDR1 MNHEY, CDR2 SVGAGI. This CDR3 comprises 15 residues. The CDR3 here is CASSYSTVPIGGYTF. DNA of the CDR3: TGTGCCAGCAGTTACTCGACGGTCCCGATAGGCGGCTACACCTTC.

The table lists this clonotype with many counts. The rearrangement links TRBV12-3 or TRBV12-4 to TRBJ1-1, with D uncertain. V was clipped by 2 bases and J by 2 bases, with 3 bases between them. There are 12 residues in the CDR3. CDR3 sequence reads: CASSLSNTEAFF. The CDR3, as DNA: TGTGCCAGCAGTTTAAGTAACACTGAAGCTTTCTTT.

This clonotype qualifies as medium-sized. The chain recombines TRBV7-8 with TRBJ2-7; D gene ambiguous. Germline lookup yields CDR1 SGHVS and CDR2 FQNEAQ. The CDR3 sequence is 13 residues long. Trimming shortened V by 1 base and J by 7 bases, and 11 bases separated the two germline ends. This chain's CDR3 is CASSLGWSLEQYF. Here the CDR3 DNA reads TGTGCCAGCAGCTTAGGTTGGTCTCTTGAGCAGTACTTC. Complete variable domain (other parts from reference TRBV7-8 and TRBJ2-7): GAGVSQSPRYKVAKRGQDVALRCDPISGHVSLFWYQQALGQGPEFLTYFQNEAQLDKSGLPSDRFFAERPEGSVSTLKIQRTQQEDSAVYLCASSLGWSLEQYFGPGTRLTVT.

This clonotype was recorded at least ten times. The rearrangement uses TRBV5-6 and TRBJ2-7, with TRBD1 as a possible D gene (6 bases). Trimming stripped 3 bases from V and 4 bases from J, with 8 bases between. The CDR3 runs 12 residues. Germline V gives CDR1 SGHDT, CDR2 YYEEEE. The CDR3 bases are TGTGCCAGCAGCTCACAGGGTTACGAGCAGTACTTC. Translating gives CASSSQGYEQYF.

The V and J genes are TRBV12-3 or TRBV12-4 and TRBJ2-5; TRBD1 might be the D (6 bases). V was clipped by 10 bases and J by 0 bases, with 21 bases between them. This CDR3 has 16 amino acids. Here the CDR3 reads CATRDTTTVYQETQYF. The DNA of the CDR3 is TGTGCCACTAGGGACACCACCACCGTTTACCAAGAGACCCAGTACTTC.

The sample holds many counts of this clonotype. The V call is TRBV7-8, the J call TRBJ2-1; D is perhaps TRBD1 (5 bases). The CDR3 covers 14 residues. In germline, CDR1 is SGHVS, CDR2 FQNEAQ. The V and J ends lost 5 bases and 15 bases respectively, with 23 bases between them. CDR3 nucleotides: TGTGCCAGCAGCCCCCAAGGGGCGCCCTTCTCGTGGTTCTTC. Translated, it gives CASSPQGAPFSWFF.

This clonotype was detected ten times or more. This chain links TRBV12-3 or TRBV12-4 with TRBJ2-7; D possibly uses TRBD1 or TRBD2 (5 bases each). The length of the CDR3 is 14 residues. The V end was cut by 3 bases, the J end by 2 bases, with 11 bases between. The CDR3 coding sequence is TGTGCCAGCAGTTTTGGGACGATGACCTACGAGCAGTACTTC. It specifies CASSFGTMTYEQYF.

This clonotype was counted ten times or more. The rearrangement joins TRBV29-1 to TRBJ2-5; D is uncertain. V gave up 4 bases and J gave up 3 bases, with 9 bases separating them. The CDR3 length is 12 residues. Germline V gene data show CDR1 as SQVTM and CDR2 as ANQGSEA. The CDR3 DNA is TGCAGCGTTGGATTAACAGAAGAGACCCAGTACTTC. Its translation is CSVGLTEETQYF.

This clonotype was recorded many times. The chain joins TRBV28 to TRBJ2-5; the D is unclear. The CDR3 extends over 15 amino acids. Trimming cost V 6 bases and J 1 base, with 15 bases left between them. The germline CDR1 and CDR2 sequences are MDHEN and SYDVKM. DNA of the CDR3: TGTGCCAGCAGACCCCGCCTTGAGGCCCAAGAGACCCAGTACTTC. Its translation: CASRPRLEAQETQYF.

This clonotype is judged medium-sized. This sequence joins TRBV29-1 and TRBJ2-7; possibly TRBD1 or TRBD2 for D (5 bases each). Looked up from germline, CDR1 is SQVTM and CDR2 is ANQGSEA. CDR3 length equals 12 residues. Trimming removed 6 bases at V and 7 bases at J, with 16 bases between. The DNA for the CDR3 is TGCAGCGTCGGGACCTTGGGTGAGGAGCAGTACTTC. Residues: CSVGTLGEEQYF.